This TCR beta chain was found in a study of monozygotic twins with inflammatory bowel disease. Study results and limitations: Distinct T cell subtypes could not be told apart.

Points on this clonotype: Its target is not known.

With no T cell sorting beforehand, total RNA was isolated from whole blood. The UMIs contained a 6-nucleotide sample barcode. They were added by template switching during cDNA synthesis. Reanalyzing the 5' RACE reads, TCRdb keeps one entry per CDR3 protein, without DNA. Its clone listing holds 330,000 or so distinct CDR3 sequences. Germline loops: CDR1 MNHEY, CDR2 SVGAGI. The CDR3 has 14 residues. Sequencing input: blood. The receptor was isolated from a human donor with ulcerative colitis or Crohn's disease, or a healthy co-twin of an affected twin (not recorded which). The rearrangement uses TRBV6-5 and TRBJ2-7; the D call from TCRdb, TRBD1, cannot be confirmed without DNA. The CDR3 is CASSYGRGSYEQYF.